This is a list of T cell receptor beta chains from one sample in a study of blood T cell repertoires in COVID-19. The assay was immunoSEQ multiplex PCR, and TCRdb's table has in-frame clones only and misses some. The data contain about 170,000 clones, under 85% of them singletons. Specimen: PBMCs or T cells enriched from blood (not recorded which). The origin of the receptors is a man aged 50 to 60 who had recovered from COVID-19. Each CDR3 is given with its conserved first and last residue. Each record gives: V gene, clone size, D gene, J gene, CDR3 DNA, CDR3 protein. The D gene is left open where the match is weak. Not every row has a clone size; where given, it reads once, few, many or a size class.

v_call: TRBV3-1/TRBV3-2; clone_size: .; d_call: TRBD1; j_call: TRBJ2-7; cdr3_nt: TGTGCCAGCAGCCAAAGAGACAGGGCCGAGCAGTACTTC; cdr3_aa: CASSQRDRAEQYF
v_call: TRBV5-1; clone_size: .; d_call: .; j_call: TRBJ2-3; cdr3_nt: TGCGCCAGCAGCTTGGGTTCGTCAGATACGCAGTATTTT; cdr3_aa: CASSLGSSDTQYF
v_call: TRBV2; clone_size: .; d_call: TRBD1; j_call: TRBJ1-2; cdr3_nt: TGTGCCAGCAGCCTAAGACAGGGCGATAACTATGGCTACACCTTC; cdr3_aa: CASSLRQGDNYGYTF
v_call: TRBV14; clone_size: .; d_call: .; j_call: TRBJ1-6; cdr3_nt: TGTGCCAGCAGCCAGTGGCAGGGGCTTAATTCACCCCTCCACTTT; cdr3_aa: CASSQWQGLNSPLHF
v_call: TRBV5-5; clone_size: .; d_call: TRBD1; j_call: TRBJ1-1; cdr3_nt: TGTGCCAGCAGACCCTGGGACAGGGGAGCGGGTACTGAAGCTTTCTTT; cdr3_aa: CASRPWDRGAGTEAFF
v_call: TRBV7-2; clone_size: .; d_call: .; j_call: TRBJ2-7; cdr3_nt: TGTGCCAGCAGCTTTACAGGACCCCAATACGAGCAGTACTTC; cdr3_aa: CASSFTGPQYEQYF
v_call: TRBV30; clone_size: .; d_call: TRBD1; j_call: TRBJ1-2; cdr3_nt: TGTGCCTGGGGGACAGGGATTAATCGCGGCTACACCTTC; cdr3_aa: CAWGTGINRGYTF
v_call: TRBV11-2; clone_size: .; d_call: .; j_call: TRBJ1-3; cdr3_nt: TGTGCCAGCAGCTTAGCCCAGGACTCTGGAAACACCATATATTTT; cdr3_aa: CASSLAQDSGNTIYF
v_call: TRBV9; clone_size: .; d_call: .; j_call: TRBJ2-7; cdr3_nt: TGTGCCAGCAGCGTAGCCGCTAGCTACGAGCAGTACTTC; cdr3_aa: CASSVAASYEQYF
v_call: TRBV9; clone_size: .; d_call: .; j_call: TRBJ1-6; cdr3_nt: TGTGCCAGCAGCGAGGGAGACAGGCCAAGAGACTATAATTCACCCCTCCACTTT; cdr3_aa: CASSEGDRPRDYNSPLHF
v_call: TRBV6-5; clone_size: .; d_call: .; j_call: TRBJ1-5; cdr3_nt: TGTGCCAGCAGGTTCTTAGGCAGGAGCAATCAGCCCCAGCATTTT; cdr3_aa: CASRFLGRSNQPQHF
v_call: TRBV27; clone_size: .; d_call: TRBD2; j_call: TRBJ2-3; cdr3_nt: TGTGCCAGCAGTTTATTAGCGGGGCGCACAGATACGCAGTATTTT; cdr3_aa: CASSLLAGRTDTQYF
v_call: TRBV5-1; clone_size: .; d_call: .; j_call: TRBJ2-7; cdr3_nt: TGCGCCAGCAGCTCATCCGGGACTGTCTACGAGCAGTACTTC; cdr3_aa: CASSSSGTVYEQYF
v_call: TRBV29-1; clone_size: once; d_call: TRBD1; j_call: TRBJ1-2; cdr3_nt: TGCAGCGTATGGACAGGACAAACAACCGCTACTAACTATGGCTACACCTTC; cdr3_aa: CSVWTGQTTATNYGYTF
v_call: TRBV19; clone_size: .; d_call: .; j_call: TRBJ2-2; cdr3_nt: TGTGCCAGTAGTGTTTTTCTTCTAAACACCGGGGAGCTGTTTTTT; cdr3_aa: CASSVFLLNTGELFF
v_call: TRBV29-1; clone_size: .; d_call: .; j_call: TRBJ1-1; cdr3_nt: TGCAGCGTTGTGGTGCAGGGCACTGAAGCTTTCTTT; cdr3_aa: CSVVVQGTEAFF
v_call: TRBV2; clone_size: .; d_call: TRBD2; j_call: TRBJ2-1; cdr3_nt: TGTGCCAGCACTACTAGCGGAAATGAGCAGTTCTTC; cdr3_aa: CASTTSGNEQFF
v_call: TRBV5-6; clone_size: .; d_call: .; j_call: TRBJ2-2; cdr3_nt: TGTGCCAGCAGCTTGTGGGCCACCGGGGAGCTGTTTTTT; cdr3_aa: CASSLWATGELFF
v_call: TRBV6-1; clone_size: .; d_call: .; j_call: TRBJ2-7; cdr3_nt: TGTGCCAGCAGTGAAGAGGCCCTGGAGTTC; cdr3_aa: CASSEEALEF
v_call: TRBV28; clone_size: .; d_call: .; j_call: TRBJ2-1; cdr3_nt: TGTGCCAGCAGTTTGGGGCAGTTTGAGTTCTTC; cdr3_aa: CASSLGQFEFF
v_call: TRBV11-2; clone_size: .; d_call: TRBD1; j_call: TRBJ1-1; cdr3_nt: TGTGCCAGCAGCTTGGACAGGTCAAGGACTGAAGCTTTCTTT; cdr3_aa: CASSLDRSRTEAFF
v_call: TRBV9; clone_size: .; d_call: TRBD1; j_call: TRBJ1-2; cdr3_nt: TGTGCCAGCAGCGACTCCGGGACAGGGGTCAGCTGGAGCGCATACGATGGCTACACCTTC; cdr3_aa: CASSDSGTGVSWSAYDGYTF
v_call: TRBV5-6; clone_size: .; d_call: TRBD1; j_call: TRBJ1-2; cdr3_nt: TGTGCCAGCAGCTTGGGACAGGGCCTCCCGTTGTATGGCTACACCTTC; cdr3_aa: CASSLGQGLPLYGYTF
v_call: TRBV11-2; clone_size: few; d_call: TRBD1; j_call: TRBJ1-2; cdr3_nt: TGTGCCAGCAGCTCCACCGGGACAGCTAACTATGGCTACACCTTC; cdr3_aa: CASSSTGTANYGYTF
v_call: TRBV5-1; clone_size: .; d_call: TRBD1; j_call: TRBJ2-1; cdr3_nt: TGCGCCAGCAGCGACCGGGACAGCTTCTACAATGAGCAGTTCTTC; cdr3_aa: CASSDRDSFYNEQFF
v_call: TRBV3-1/TRBV3-2; clone_size: .; d_call: TRBD1; j_call: TRBJ1-5; cdr3_nt: TGTGCCAGCAGCCTCCGACAGGGGTTAGTGCCCCAGCATTTT; cdr3_aa: CASSLRQGLVPQHF
v_call: TRBV2; clone_size: .; d_call: TRBD2; j_call: TRBJ2-1; cdr3_nt: TGTGCCAGCAGTGAACCCCGGCTAGCGGGGGGGAATGAGCAGTTCTTC; cdr3_aa: CASSEPRLAGGNEQFF
v_call: TRBV7-9; clone_size: .; d_call: TRBD1; j_call: TRBJ1-2; cdr3_nt: TGTGCCAGCAGCTTAGACGTGAGGACAGGAGCCTACACCTTC; cdr3_aa: CASSLDVRTGAYTF
v_call: TRBV5-1; clone_size: .; d_call: .; j_call: TRBJ1-2; cdr3_nt: TGCGCCAGCAGCGCCCGGGAGAATGTGGCGATCTATGGCTACACCTTC; cdr3_aa: CASSARENVAIYGYTF
v_call: TRBV11-3; clone_size: .; d_call: TRBD2; j_call: TRBJ2-1; cdr3_nt: TGTGCCAGCAGCTTAGCGGGGGGGAGCTCCTACAATGAGCAGTTCTTC; cdr3_aa: CASSLAGGSSYNEQFF
v_call: TRBV5-5; clone_size: few; d_call: TRBD2; j_call: TRBJ2-1; cdr3_nt: TGTGCCAGCAGCCCGCCAGGGGGACTAGCGCACGATGAGCAGTTCTTC; cdr3_aa: CASSPPGGLAHDEQFF
v_call: TRBV5-4; clone_size: .; d_call: .; j_call: TRBJ2-2; cdr3_nt: TGTGCCAGCAGCTTGGAGACAATGAACACCGGGGAGCTGTTTTTT; cdr3_aa: CASSLETMNTGELFF
v_call: TRBV6-6; clone_size: .; d_call: .; j_call: TRBJ1-3; cdr3_nt: TGTGCCACCCAACAGACCGGGGTTGATAACACCATATATTTT; cdr3_aa: CATQQTGVDNTIYF
v_call: TRBV28; clone_size: .; d_call: .; j_call: TRBJ1-1; cdr3_nt: TGTGCCAGCAGTTTACGGTTTGAAGCTTTCTTT; cdr3_aa: CASSLRFEAFF
v_call: TRBV5-1; clone_size: .; d_call: TRBD1; j_call: TRBJ1-2; cdr3_nt: TGCGCCAGCAGCCGGACCAAGACAGGGGGCGTTTTAAGGGATGGCTACACCTTC; cdr3_aa: CASSRTKTGGVLRDGYTF
v_call: TRBV6-5; clone_size: .; d_call: .; j_call: TRBJ1-2; cdr3_nt: TGTGCCAGCAGTTACTCGGTCCGGGGTTACTATGGCTACACCTTC; cdr3_aa: CASSYSVRGYYGYTF
v_call: TRBV18; clone_size: .; d_call: TRBD1; j_call: TRBJ2-7; cdr3_nt: TGTGCCAGCTCGGGACAGGGACACTACGAGCAGTACTTC; cdr3_aa: CASSGQGHYEQYF
v_call: TRBV3-1/TRBV3-2; clone_size: .; d_call: .; j_call: TRBJ2-5; cdr3_nt: TGTGCCAGCAGCCAAGATTACCGGACAGTCCTGGCGGAGACCCAGTACTTC; cdr3_aa: CASSQDYRTVLAETQYF
v_call: TRBV7-9; clone_size: .; d_call: .; j_call: TRBJ1-6; cdr3_nt: TGTGCCAGCAGCTTAGCGAACAGTTCACCCCTCCACTTT; cdr3_aa: CASSLANSSPLHF
v_call: TRBV27; clone_size: .; d_call: TRBD2; j_call: TRBJ2-7; cdr3_nt: TGTGCCAGCAGGCTGGGGGGACTAGCGGGTTACGAGCAGTACTTC; cdr3_aa: CASRLGGLAGYEQYF
v_call: TRBV18; clone_size: .; d_call: .; j_call: TRBJ2-3; cdr3_nt: TGTGCCAGCTCTTCAGGGGGGTCCTTAGATACGCAGTATTTT; cdr3_aa: CASSSGGSLDTQYF
v_call: TRBV5-1; clone_size: .; d_call: .; j_call: TRBJ1-2; cdr3_nt: TGCGCCAGCAGCCCTTCGACAGGAATATATGGCTACACCTTC; cdr3_aa: CASSPSTGIYGYTF
v_call: TRBV28; clone_size: .; d_call: TRBD1; j_call: TRBJ1-6; cdr3_nt: TGTGCCAGCAGTTCCGGGACAGTTAATTCACCCCTCCACTTT; cdr3_aa: CASSSGTVNSPLHF